This T cell receptor (beta chain) is from a study of blood T cell repertoires in COVID-19. V shed 6 bases and J shed 4 bases, with 13 bases lying between them. The CDR3 is 13 residues long. Here immunoSEQ multiplex PCR was the method, and the copy in TCRdb shows in-frame clones only, minus some. The sample records 95,000 to 110,000 clones, roughly 87% being singletons. Input material: peripheral blood. The chain combines TRBV12-3 or TRBV12-4 with TRBJ2-7; D remains unclear. This TCR was recovered from a human donor in a cohort sampled during active COVID-19. This chain's CDR3 is CASRSLISYEQYF. The CDR3 region has the DNA TGTGCCAGCAGAAGCCTAATCTCGTACGAGCAGTACTTC.